The T cell receptor beta chain under discussion was sequenced for a study of human T cells and chemical hapten exposure. Whole-study context: Sensitization used 2% DPC on about 2 cm by about 2 cm upper inner arm skin. Study-level points and caveats: Sensitizing to DPC left TCRs with a frequency above 1 in 1000 unaltered.

On this clonotype itself: What it binds is unknown.

TCRdb analysed the RACE reads with MiXCR anew, one entry per CDR3 protein. Counted here are 75,000 to 100,000 distinct CDR3 sequences, approximately 8.6% occurring once; the ten biggest clones make up approximately 2%. Time point meaning: patch test 2, 6 weeks after DPC sensitization. Treatment noted: therapeutic diphenylcyclopropenone sensitization with weekly scalp DPC. The receptor comes from a woman aged 40 to 50 with alopecia areata. Some clones in this sample may be carry-over from other donors' samples. The specimen comprised whole blood, sampled in connection with sensitization to the hapten diphenylcyclopropenone (DPC).

This CDR3 reads CSARFDRGLGYTF. The CDR3 nucleotides are TGCAGTGCTAGATTTGACAGGGGGCTAGGCTACACCTTC. The chain joins TRBV20-1 to TRBJ1-2; 10 bases are a match to TRBD1. Germline V lookup: CDR1 DFQATT, CDR2 SNEGSKA (reference sequence). CDR3 length equals 13 residues. Losses at the gene ends were 2 bases for V and 8 bases for J; bases not matched to a gene: 5.